These 2 T cell receptor beta chains originate from one sample sequenced in a study of T cell changes during pregnancy in multiple sclerosis. The method was immunoSEQ multiplex PCR; TCRdb's version includes in-frame clones alone and lacks a portion of them. The table includes some 10,000 clones, around 89% detected once. This sample comprised CD8+ T cells from peripheral blood mononuclear cells, obtained in the first trimester of pregnancy. The source of these receptors is a female donor in good health, enrolled as a control in a pregnancy study.

The gene calls are TRBV30 and TRBJ2-3; TRBD2 agrees at 9 bases. V dropped 1 base and J dropped 4; count of bases not matched to a gene: 3. The CDR3 consists of 14 residues. Per germline, CDR1 GTSNPN and CDR2 SVGIG (reference sequence). The CDR3 protein is CAWSDQRGADTQYF. CDR3 DNA: TGTGCCTGGAGTGATCAGCGGGGGGCAGATACGCAGTATTTT. The complete variable domain, with remaining parts taken from reference TRBV30 and TRBJ2-3, reads SQTIHQWPATLVQPVGSPLSLECTVEGTSNPNLYWYRQAAGRGLQLLFYSVGIGQISSEVPQNLSASRPQDRQFILSSKKLLLSDSGFYLCAWSDQRGADTQYFGPGTRLTVL.

This chain connects TRBV30 to TRBJ2-5, with D maybe TRBD1 (6 bases). With 2 bases removed from V and 4 bases from J, the gap between germline ends came to 11 bases. The CDR3 has 13 residues. Germline V gives CDR1 GTSNPN, CDR2 SVGIG (reference sequence). The CDR3 spells CAWSPLQGETQYF. The CDR3 DNA follows: TGTGCCTGGAGTCCCCTACAGGGAGAGACCCAGTACTTC. Full variable domain (missing parts from reference TRBV30 and TRBJ2-5): SQTIHQWPATLVQPVGSPLSLECTVEGTSNPNLYWYRQAAGRGLQLLFYSVGIGQISSEVPQNLSASRPQDRQFILSSKKLLLSDSGFYLCAWSPLQGETQYFGPGTRLLVL.